This is a list of T cell receptor beta chains from one sample in a study of blood T cell repertoires in COVID-19. TCRdb's table, derived via immunoSEQ multiplex PCR, lists solely in-frame clones and lacks some. The sample has 90,000 to 100,000 clones, 70% to 90% seen once; the top ten hold 12%. What was sequenced was peripheral blood. The receptors derive from a human donor in a cohort sampled during active COVID-19. CDR3s include the opening cysteine and the closing phenylalanine or tryptophan. A D gene is named only where the DNA matches it firmly. Not all rows give a size; the values are once, few, many and, for expanded clones, a class.

D gene,clone size,J gene,V gene,CDR3 protein,CDR3 DNA
-,-,TRBJ1-1,TRBV7-9,CASSSRGRGDRAFF,TGTGCCAGCAGCTCAAGGGGGAGAGGGGATCGAGCTTTCTTT
-,-,TRBJ1-1,TRBV6-1,CASSDLFTGGTEAFF,TGTGCCAGCAGTGATCTATTTACGGGGGGCACTGAAGCTTTCTTT
TRBD2,-,TRBJ2-3,TRBV4-2,CASSQKKRGGGADTQYF,TGTGCCAGCAGCCAAAAAAAGAGAGGCGGGGGAGCAGATACGCAGTATTTT
-,-,TRBJ2-7,TRBV11-2,CASSLQLYEQYF,TGTGCCAGCAGCCTCCAACTCTACGAGCAGTACTTC
-,-,TRBJ2-3,TRBV5-6,CASSLDRQRLTDTQYF,TGTGCCAGCAGCTTGGATCGTCAGCGCCTCACAGATACGCAGTATTTT
-,few,TRBJ2-3,TRBV14,CASSQDRWATDTQYF,TGTGCCAGCAGCCAAGATCGGTGGGCCACAGATACGCAGTATTTT
-,-,TRBJ2-1,TRBV2,CASSLRDTDNEQFF,TGTGCCAGCAGTCTCCGGGACACCGATAATGAGCAGTTCTTC
TRBD1,-,TRBJ1-1,TRBV19,CASSAGTGNTEAFF,TGTGCCAGTTCCGCGGGGACAGGCAACACTGAAGCTTTCTTT
TRBD2,-,TRBJ2-3,TRBV5-1,CASEGGRGTDTQYF,TGCGCCAGTGAGGGCGGGAGAGGCACAGATACGCAGTATTTT
-,-,TRBJ1-2,TRBV3-1/TRBV3-2,CASSQVGVGDQWYGYTF,TGTGCCAGCAGCCAAGTTGGGGTAGGGGATCAATGGTATGGCTACACCTTC
-,-,TRBJ1-6,TRBV19,CASSIEGAGRSPLHF,TGTGCCAGTAGTATAGAAGGGGCGGGAAGGTCACCCCTCCACTTT
-,-,TRBJ2-7,TRBV7-3,CASSLRLAAPPYEQYF,TGTGCCAGCAGCTTAAGGCTAGCAGCCCCCCCCTACGAGCAGTACTTC
-,-,TRBJ2-2,TRBV7-2,CASSLGPPSGWGTGELFF,TGTGCCAGCAGCCTAGGGCCCCCCTCGGGGTGGGGTACCGGGGAGCTGTTTTTT
-,-,TRBJ1-1,TRBV7-8,CASSPVVTEAFF,TGTGCCAGCAGCCCGGTGGTGACTGAAGCTTTCTTT
TRBD1,-,TRBJ2-2,TRBV18,CASSLRTGGLTGELFF,TGTGCCAGCTCACTCCGGACAGGGGGTCTGACCGGGGAGCTGTTTTTT
TRBD1,-,TRBJ2-5,TRBV6-5,CASSPGQSRRGQYF,TGTGCCAGCAGTCCGGGACAGTCAAGAAGGGGCCAGTACTTC
-,-,TRBJ2-2,TRBV5-4,CASTAGGRTGELFF,TGTGCCAGCACGGCAGGGGGGAGGACCGGGGAGCTGTTTTTT
TRBD1,-,TRBJ1-5,TRBV6-5,CASRWQGDQPQHF,TGTGCCAGCAGGTGGCAGGGGGATCAGCCCCAGCATTTT
-,-,TRBJ1-3,TRBV10-1,CASSLGQIDSGNTIYF,TGCGCCAGCAGTCTGGGGCAGATTGACTCTGGAAACACCATATATTTT
TRBD1,-,TRBJ1-5,TRBV2,CASSRDRVSQPQHF,TGTGCCAGCAGTCGGGACAGGGTGAGTCAGCCCCAGCATTTT
TRBD1,-,TRBJ1-1,TRBV3-1/TRBV3-2,CASRETGQQNTEAFF,TGTGCCAGCAGGGAAACGGGACAGCAGAACACTGAAGCTTTCTTT
TRBD2,-,TRBJ2-7,TRBV19,CASSTRTSGTYEQYF,TGTGCCAGTAGTACCCGGACTAGCGGGACCTACGAGCAGTACTTC
TRBD1,-,TRBJ2-7,TRBV5-4,CASSSKGQGLYEQYF,TGTGCCAGCAGTTCTAAGGGACAGGGCCTTTACGAGCAGTACTTC
TRBD2,-,TRBJ2-3,TRBV7-3,CASSLRASGTSSDTQYF,TGTGCCAGCAGCTTAAGGGCTAGCGGGACGTCCTCAGATACGCAGTATTTT
TRBD2,-,TRBJ2-2,TRBV5-1,CASSFFRAGDVGELFF,TGCGCCAGCAGCTTCTTTCGAGCGGGGGATGTCGGGGAGCTGTTTTTT
TRBD1,-,TRBJ1-4,TRBV30,CAWSPHLQGAGEKLFF,TGTGCCTGGAGTCCTCACCTACAGGGGGCGGGTGAAAAACTGTTTTTT
TRBD1,once,TRBJ2-5,TRBV28,CASSAHTGARETQYF,TGTGCCAGCAGTGCCCACACAGGGGCGAGAGAGACCCAGTACTTC
TRBD1,-,TRBJ1-1,TRBV7-9,CASRYTGGGGAAFF,TGTGCCAGCAGATATACAGGGGGCGGGGGAGCAGCTTTCTTT
TRBD1,-,TRBJ2-7,TRBV6-6,CASSRLGQGLSYEQYF,TGTGCCAGCAGTCGATTAGGACAGGGATTATCCTACGAGCAGTACTTC
-,-,TRBJ1-1,TRBV6-5,CASSYIGGHTEAFF,TGTGCCAGCAGTTACATCGGGGGGCACACTGAAGCTTTCTTT
-,-,TRBJ1-4,TRBV29-1,CSVDPGGGEKLFF,TGCAGCGTTGACCCGGGAGGAGGTGAAAAACTGTTTTTT
-,-,TRBJ2-1,TRBV7-3,CASSPIQGGNEQFF,TGTGCCAGCAGCCCCATACAGGGGGGGAATGAGCAGTTCTTC
TRBD1,-,TRBJ2-1,TRBV28,CASMTGVNNEQFF,TGTGCCAGTATGACAGGGGTTAACAATGAGCAGTTCTTC
TRBD1,-,TRBJ1-2,TRBV10-3,CAISEGQGNGYTF,TGTGCCATCAGTGAAGGACAGGGGAATGGCTACACCTTC
-,-,TRBJ1-1,TRBV29-1,CSAQTGPGTEAFF,TGCAGCGCCCAGACAGGACCCGGCACTGAAGCTTTCTTT
TRBD1,-,TRBJ1-4,TRBV7-2,CASSSRTGPNEKLFF,TGTGCCAGCAGCTCCCGGACAGGTCCTAATGAAAAACTGTTTTTT
-,many,TRBJ1-5,TRBV3-1/TRBV3-2,CASSQMPGGAQPQHF,TGTGCCAGCAGCCAAATGCCGGGGGGCGCGCAGCCCCAGCATTTT
-,few,TRBJ1-1,TRBV10-3,CAISAGRGTDNTEAFF,TGTGCCATCAGTGCTGGAAGGGGGACCGATAACACTGAAGCTTTCTTT
TRBD1,-,TRBJ1-1,TRBV6-6,CASSHTGGFEAFF,TGTGCCAGCAGCCACACAGGGGGCTTCGAAGCTTTCTTT
-,-,TRBJ1-5,TRBV7-2,CASSLVGGGQDQPQHF,TGTGCCAGCAGCTTAGTCGGGGGGGGGCAGGATCAGCCCCAGCATTTT
-,-,TRBJ1-2,TRBV7-3,CASSLSYGSIYGYTF,TGTGCCAGCAGCTTATCTTACGGGTCTATCTATGGCTACACCTTC